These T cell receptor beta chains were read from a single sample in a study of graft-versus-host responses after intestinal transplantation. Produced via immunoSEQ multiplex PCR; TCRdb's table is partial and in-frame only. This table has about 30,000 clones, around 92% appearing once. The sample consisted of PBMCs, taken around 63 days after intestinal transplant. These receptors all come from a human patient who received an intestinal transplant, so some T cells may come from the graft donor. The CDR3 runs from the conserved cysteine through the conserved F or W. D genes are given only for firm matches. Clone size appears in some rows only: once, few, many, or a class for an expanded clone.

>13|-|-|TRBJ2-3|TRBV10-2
TGCGCCAGCAGTGATGGATGGACAGATACGCAGTATTTT
CASSDGWTDTQYF
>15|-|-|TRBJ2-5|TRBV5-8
TGTGCCAGCAGCCTGGAACCAGGGTGGGCAGAGACCCAGTACTTC
CASSLEPGWAETQYF
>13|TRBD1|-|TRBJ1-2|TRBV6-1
TGTGCCAGCAGTTTTCAGGGGGCAGGGGGCTACACCTTC
CASSFQGAGGYTF
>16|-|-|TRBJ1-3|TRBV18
TGTGCCAGCTCACCTGGGCACCAGGACTCTGGAAACACCATATATTTT
CASSPGHQDSGNTIYF
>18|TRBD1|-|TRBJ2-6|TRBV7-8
TGTGCCAGCAGCCTCCGGGACAGGGACCTCTCTGGGGCCAACGTCCTGACTTTC
CASSLRDRDLSGANVLTF
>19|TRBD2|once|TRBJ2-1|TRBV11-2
TGTGCCAGCAGCTTAGAAGCCTTGAGACTAGCGGGAGGGCCCAATGAGCAGTTCTTC
CASSLEALRLAGGPNEQFF
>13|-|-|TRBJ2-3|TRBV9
TGTGCCAGCAGCGGGCTAGCGACAGATACGCAGTATTTT
CASSGLATDTQYF
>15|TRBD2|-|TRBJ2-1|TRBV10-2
TGCGCCAGCAGTGAAAGTGAGCGGGAGGTGAATGAGCAGTTCTTC
CASSESEREVNEQFF
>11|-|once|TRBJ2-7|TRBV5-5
TGTGCCAGCAGCGGCGCATACGAGCAGTACTTC
CASSGAYEQYF
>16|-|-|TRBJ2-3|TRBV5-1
TGCGCCGAGCAGGGGATTCGGGACGGTAGCACAGATACGCAGTATTTT
CAEQGIRDGSTDTQYF
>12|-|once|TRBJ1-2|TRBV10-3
TGTGCCATCAGTGAGCAGACGCGGGGCTACACCTTC
CAISEQTRGYTF
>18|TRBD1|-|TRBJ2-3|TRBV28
TGTGCCAGCAGTTTATTCGCTGGACAGGGTGGGGGCACAGATACGCAGTATTTT
CASSLFAGQGGGTDTQYF
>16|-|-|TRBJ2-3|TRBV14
TGTGCCAGCAGCCCGCCGGGCAGCGCAAGCACAGATACGCAGTATTTT
CASSPPGSASTDTQYF
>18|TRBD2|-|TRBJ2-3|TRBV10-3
TGTGCCATCAGTTGGTTAGCGGGATTCAACCCTAGCACAGATACGCAGTATTTT
CAISWLAGFNPSTDTQYF
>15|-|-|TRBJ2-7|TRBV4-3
TGCGCCAGCAGCCAAGTCCCTGGGGTTCCCTACGAGCAGTACTTC
CASSQVPGVPYEQYF
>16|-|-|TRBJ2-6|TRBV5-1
TGCGCCAGCTGTGACGGTTCACAAAGTCGGGCCAACGTCCTGACTTTC
CASCDGSQSRANVLTF
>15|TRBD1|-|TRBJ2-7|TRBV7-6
TGTGCCAGCAGCAATCCGGGACAAGGGGGCCTCGAGCAGTACTTC
CASSNPGQGGLEQYF
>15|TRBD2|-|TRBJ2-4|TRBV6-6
TGTGCCAGCAGTTACGGCAGCGGGAGTCAAAACATTCAGTACTTC
CASSYGSGSQNIQYF
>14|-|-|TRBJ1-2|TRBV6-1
TGTGCCAGCAGTGATGGGAATTTCAACTATGGCTACACCTTC
CASSDGNFNYGYTF
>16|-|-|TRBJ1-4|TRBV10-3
TGTGCCATCAGTGAGCGGTTCACGGGATCTCATGAAAAACTGTTTTTT
CAISERFTGSHEKLFF
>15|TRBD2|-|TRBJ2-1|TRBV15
TGTGCCACCAGCACCGAGCGGGGGATCTACAATGAGCAGTTCTTC
CATSTERGIYNEQFF
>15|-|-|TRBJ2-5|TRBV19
TGTGCCAGTAGTATAGACATTGGACTGCAAGAGACCCAGTACTTC
CASSIDIGLQETQYF
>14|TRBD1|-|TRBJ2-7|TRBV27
TGTGCCAGCAGTTTATTAACAGGGGCCTACGAGCAGTACTTC
CASSLLTGAYEQYF
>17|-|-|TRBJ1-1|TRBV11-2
TGTGCCAGCAGCCCAAGGGGCCCGGTGGCCCCATTTGGTGAAGCTTTCTTT
CASSPRGPVAPFGEAFF
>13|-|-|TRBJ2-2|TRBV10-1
TGCGCCAGCAAAGAAACAGGAGCCGGGGAGCTGTTTTTT
CASKETGAGELFF
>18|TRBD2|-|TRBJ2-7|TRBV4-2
TGTGCCAGCAGCCAGGGATCCGGACTAGCGGGAGGCACCTACGAGCAGTACTTC
CASSQGSGLAGGTYEQYF
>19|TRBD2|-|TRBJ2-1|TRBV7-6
TGTGCCAGCAGCTCCCCCAGGGGGAGACTAGCGGGAGGGGCGAATGAGCAGTTCTTC
CASSSPRGRLAGGANEQFF
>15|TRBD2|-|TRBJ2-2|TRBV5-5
TGTGCCAGCAGCTTTAGCGGGGTTAACACCGGGGAGCTGTTTTTT
CASSFSGVNTGELFF
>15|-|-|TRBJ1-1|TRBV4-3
TGCGCCAGCAGCCAAGACATTGGCGGGGGGACTGAAGCTTTCTTT
CASSQDIGGGTEAFF
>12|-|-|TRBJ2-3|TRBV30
TGTGCCTGGAACCACGGCACAGATACGCAGTATTTT
CAWNHGTDTQYF
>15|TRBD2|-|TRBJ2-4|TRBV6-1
TGTGCCAGCAGTCCAATAGCGGGAGGCCAAAACATTCAGTACTTC
CASSPIAGGQNIQYF
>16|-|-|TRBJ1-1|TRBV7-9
TGTGCCAGCAGCTTACCCCGTCAGGGCTATGTAACTGAAGCTTTCTTT
CASSLPRQGYVTEAFF
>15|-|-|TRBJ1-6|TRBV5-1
TGCGCCAGCAGCCCTATGACAGACTATAATTCACCCCTCCACTTT
CASSPMTDYNSPLHF
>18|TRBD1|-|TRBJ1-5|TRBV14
TGTGCCAGCAGCCAACCTCCCCTGACAGGGTTTCTCAATCAGCCCCAGCATTTT
CASSQPPLTGFLNQPQHF
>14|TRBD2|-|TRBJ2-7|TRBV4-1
TGCGCCAGCAGCCCGGGACTACCCTCCTACGAGCAGTACTTC
CASSPGLPSYEQYF
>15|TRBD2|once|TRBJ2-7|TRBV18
TGTGCCAGCTCATTGGGACTACCCAGGGCCTACGAGCAGTACTTC
CASSLGLPRAYEQYF
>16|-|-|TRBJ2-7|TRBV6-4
TGTGCCAGCAGTGACCCGGTGGCCAGGGCCTCCTACGAGCAGTACTTC
CASSDPVARASYEQYF
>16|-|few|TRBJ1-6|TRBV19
TGTGCCAGTACAGATACGAGTTGGACGGCAGCCTCACCCCTCCACTTT
CASTDTSWTAASPLHF
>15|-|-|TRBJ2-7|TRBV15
TGTGCCACCAGCAGAGGCCGGGGAACCACCTACGAGCAGTACTTC
CATSRGRGTTYEQYF